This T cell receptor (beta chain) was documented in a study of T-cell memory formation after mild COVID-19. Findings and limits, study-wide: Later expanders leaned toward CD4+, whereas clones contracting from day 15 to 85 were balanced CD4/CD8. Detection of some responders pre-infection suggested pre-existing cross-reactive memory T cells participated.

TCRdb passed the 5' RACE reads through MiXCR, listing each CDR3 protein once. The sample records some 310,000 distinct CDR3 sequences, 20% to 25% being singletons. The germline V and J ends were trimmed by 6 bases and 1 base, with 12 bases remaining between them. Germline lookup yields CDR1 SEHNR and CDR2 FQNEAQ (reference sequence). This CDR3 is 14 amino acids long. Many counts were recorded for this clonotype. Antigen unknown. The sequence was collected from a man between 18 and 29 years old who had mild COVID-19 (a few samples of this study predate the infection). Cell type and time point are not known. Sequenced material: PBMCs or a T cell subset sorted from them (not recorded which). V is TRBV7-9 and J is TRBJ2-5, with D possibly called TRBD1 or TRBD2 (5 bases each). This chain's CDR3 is CASSLRGSQETQYF. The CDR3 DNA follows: TGTGCCAGCAGTTTGAGGGGTAGCCAAGAGACCCAGTACTTC.